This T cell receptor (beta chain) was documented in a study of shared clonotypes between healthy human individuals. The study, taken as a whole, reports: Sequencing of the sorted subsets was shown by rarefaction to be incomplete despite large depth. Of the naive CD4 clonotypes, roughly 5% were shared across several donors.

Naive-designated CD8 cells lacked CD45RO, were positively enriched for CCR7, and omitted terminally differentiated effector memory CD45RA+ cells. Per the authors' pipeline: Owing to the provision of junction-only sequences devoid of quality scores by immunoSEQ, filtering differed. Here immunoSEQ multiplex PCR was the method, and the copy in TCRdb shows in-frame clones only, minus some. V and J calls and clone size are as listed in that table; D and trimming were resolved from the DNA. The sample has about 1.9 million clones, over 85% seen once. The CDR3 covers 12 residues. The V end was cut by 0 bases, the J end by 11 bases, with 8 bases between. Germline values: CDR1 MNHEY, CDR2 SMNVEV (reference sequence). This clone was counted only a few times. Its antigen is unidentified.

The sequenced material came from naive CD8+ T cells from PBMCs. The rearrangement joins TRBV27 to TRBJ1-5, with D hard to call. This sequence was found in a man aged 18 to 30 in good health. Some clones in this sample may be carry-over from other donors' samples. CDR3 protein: CASSLSGGAQHF. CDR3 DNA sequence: TGTGCCAGCAGTTTATCTGGAGGAGCCCAGCATTTT.